This TCR beta chain was observed in a study of technical replicates of blood from a handful of donors. The V end lost 5 bases, the J end lost 5 bases, and 16 bases lay between the germline ends. The CDR3 loop spans 14 amino acids. The germline gives CDR1 SGHRS, CDR2 YFSETQ. Assay: immunoSEQ multiplex PCR; the TCRdb copy retains only in-frame clones and omits some. This sample has 50,000 to 70,000 clones, with 91% found just once. This TCR was sampled from a human donor in good health. Some clones in this sample may be carry-over from other donors' samples. This chain links TRBV5-1 with TRBJ1-1; D call uncertain. The sample taken for sequencing was PBMCs. CDR3 DNA sequence: TGCGCCAGCAGGCAAACGGGGTCGGTTACTGAAGCTTTCTTT. The encoded protein is CASRQTGSVTEAFF. The full variable domain, rest sourced from reference TRBV5-1 and TRBJ1-1, is KAGVTQTPRYLIKTRGQQVTLSCSPISGHRSVSWYQQTPGQGLQFLFEYFSETQRNKGNFPGRFSGRQFSNSRSEMNVSTLELGDSALYLCASRQTGSVTEAFFGQGTRLTVV.